Listed below are T cell receptor beta chains from one sample, sequenced in a study of T-cell reconstitution after alpha-beta-depleted transplantation in children. TCRdb analysed the PCR reads with MiXCR anew, one entry per CDR3 protein. The table includes more than 400,000 distinct CDR3 sequences, over 9.5% detected once. The sequencing here drew on PBMCs, mostly from graft donor cells, taken 180 days after TCRalphabeta/CD19-depleted stem cell transplant. The receptors originated from a female patient aged 2-9 years who had a stem cell transplant for aplastic anemia, so the T cells may come from the graft donor. Each CDR3 is given with its conserved first and last residue. The D gene is left open where the match is weak. Not every row has a clone size; where given, it reads once, few, many or a size class.

D gene	V gene	J gene	clone size	CDR3 DNA	CDR3 protein
TRBD2	TRBV29-1	TRBJ2-3	many	TGCAGCGTTGATACTAGCGGGAACTGGGATACGCAGTATTTT	CSVDTSGNWDTQYF
-	TRBV28	TRBJ2-3	many	TGTGCCAGCAGTCCACTTTTCCTTCAACAGGGATCTAAAACAGATACGCAGTATTTT	CASSPLFLQQGSKTDTQYF
TRBD2	TRBV29-1	TRBJ2-3	few	TGCAGCCAACAACCGAGTAGCGGGCTTTTCACAGATACGCAGTATTTT	CSQQPSSGLFTDTQYF
TRBD2	TRBV20-1	TRBJ2-1	many	TGCAGTGCTAGCGGGAGGGCCCCCAATGAGCAGTTCTTC	CSASGRAPNEQFF
-	TRBV6-2/TRBV6-3	TRBJ2-5	many	TGTGCCAGCAGTTACGACCCTTCTAGCTTGGAGACCCAGTACTTC	CASSYDPSSLETQYF
-	TRBV27	TRBJ1-1	few	TGTGCCAGCACTACACAGGGTCGGGACACTGAAGCTTTCTTT	CASTTQGRDTEAFF
-	TRBV5-6	TRBJ2-3	few	TGTGCCAGCAGTTTGGGACTTGGGAGCACAGATACGCAGTATTTT	CASSLGLGSTDTQYF
-	TRBV6-2/TRBV6-3	TRBJ1-1	-	TGTGCCAGCAGTTACCCCCCGGGATTGACTGAAGCTTTCTTT	CASSYPPGLTEAFF
-	TRBV5-1	TRBJ2-4	-	TGCGCCAGCAGCCCCGGGCCGAGGATCGCCAAAAACATTCAGTACTTC	CASSPGPRIAKNIQYF
-	TRBV9	TRBJ2-2	many	TGTGCCAGCACCCAAGGTGGGACGAACACCGGGGAGCTGTTTTTT	CASTQGGTNTGELFF
TRBD2	TRBV20-1	TRBJ2-2	few	TGCAGTGCACCCGGACTAGCGGGGAAGATAACCGGGGAGCTGTTTTTT	CSAPGLAGKITGELFF
-	TRBV6-1	TRBJ1-1	few	TGTGCCAGCAGTGAAGGGGGTTTACCTGAAGCTTTCTTT	CASSEGGLPEAFF
-	TRBV29-1	TRBJ1-1	few	TGCAGCGTCCGCCGGGGGGCCAACACTGAAGCTTTCTTT	CSVRRGANTEAFF
TRBD2	TRBV7-2	TRBJ2-1	many	TGTGCCAGCAGCTTAACGCCGGGAGGGTATGAGCAGTTCTTC	CASSLTPGGYEQFF
-	TRBV12-3/TRBV12-4	TRBJ2-3	few	TGTGCCAGCAGTTTAACGGGTAGCGAAGGACGAACAGATACGCAGTATTTT	CASSLTGSEGRTDTQYF
-	TRBV27	TRBJ2-5	few	TGTGCCAGCAGAGATTGGACTAACACCGCGGAGACCCAGTACTTC	CASRDWTNTAETQYF
-	TRBV20-1	TRBJ2-7	few	TGCAGTGCTAGAGAGGCTAGCGACTCCTACGAGCAGTACTTC	CSAREASDSYEQYF
-	TRBV27	TRBJ2-1	-	TGTGCCAGCAGTTGGGGGGTTAGAGAGTACAATGAGCAGTTCTTC	CASSWGVREYNEQFF
-	TRBV5-1	TRBJ1-1	few	TGCGCCAGCAGCTCCCGGGTTGCGGGTCTTGAAGCTTTCTTT	CASSSRVAGLEAFF
-	TRBV12-3/TRBV12-4	TRBJ1-3	few	TGTGCCAGCAGTTTGCACGGCGGAAACACCATATATTTT	CASSLHGGNTIYF
-	TRBV5-5	TRBJ2-5	-	TGTGCCAGCAGCTTGGCTCTAGGCCGTACGCGAATCCAAGAGACCCAGTACTTC	CASSLALGRTRIQETQYF
-	TRBV7-2	TRBJ1-1	many	TGTGCCAGCAGCCCCATTACGGCGGTGAACACTGAAGCTTTCTTT	CASSPITAVNTEAFF
TRBD1	TRBV5-1	TRBJ2-7	many	TGCGCCAGCAGCTTGGTGCCAGGGGGCCCCTACGAGCAGTACTTC	CASSLVPGGPYEQYF
TRBD1	TRBV7-9	TRBJ2-7	-	TGTGCCAGCACCTCCTCGACAGGGGGCTACGAGCAGTACTTC	CASTSSTGGYEQYF
TRBD1	TRBV28	TRBJ1-6	few	TGTGCCAGCAGTTTGTCCTACAGGGGTAATTCACCCCTCCACTTT	CASSLSYRGNSPLHF
-	TRBV7-2	TRBJ2-1	-	TGTGCCAGCAGCGCACTCGACTGGTACAATGAGCAGTTCTTC	CASSALDWYNEQFF
TRBD1	TRBV14	TRBJ2-7	-	TGTGCCAGCAGCCACGGGACAGGGGACCACGAGCAGTACTTC	CASSHGTGDHEQYF
TRBD2	TRBV7-8	TRBJ2-2	-	TGTGCCAGCAGTCGTAGCGGGGGGGCCGGGGAGCTGTTTTTT	CASSRSGGAGELFF
TRBD1	TRBV5-1	TRBJ1-2	many	TGCGCCAGCAGCCTTGGACAGGTACTAGCTAACTATGGCTACACCTTC	CASSLGQVLANYGYTF
-	TRBV6-5	TRBJ2-5	-	TGTGCCACCCGGGGAAACCAAGAGACCCAGTACTTC	CATRGNQETQYF
-	TRBV4-3	TRBJ2-5	many	TGCGCCAGCAGCCAAGATTCGAGGGGCCAAGAGACCCAGTACTTC	CASSQDSRGQETQYF
TRBD1	TRBV25-1	TRBJ1-5	few	TGTGCCAGCAGGGGCCTTTCGTGTCCCGACAGGGAGCCAAGCAATCAGCCCCAGCATTTT	CASRGLSCPDREPSNQPQHF
-	TRBV12-3/TRBV12-4	TRBJ1-5	many	TGTGCCAGCAACCAGGCGCGGAGTCAGCCCCAGCATTTT	CASNQARSQPQHF
TRBD2	TRBV12-3/TRBV12-4	TRBJ2-1	few	TGTGCCAGCAGTTTTCCCGCGGGGGGATCTGACAATGAGCAGTTCTTC	CASSFPAGGSDNEQFF
TRBD2	TRBV28	TRBJ2-5	few	TGTGCCAGCAGTTCCGGGACTAGCGGGAGGTATCTAGGAGAGACCCAGTACTTC	CASSSGTSGRYLGETQYF
TRBD2	TRBV20-1	TRBJ2-7	few	TGCAGTGCTAGAGCCGGGAGGTGGGTCCCCTACGAGCAGTACTTC	CSARAGRWVPYEQYF
TRBD1	TRBV12-3/TRBV12-4	TRBJ2-7	-	TGTGCCAGCAGGGAAACCGGGACAGGGCCCTACGAGCAGTACTTC	CASRETGTGPYEQYF
TRBD1	TRBV25-1	TRBJ1-1	many	TGTGCCAGCAGTGACCCGCAGGGGGCTACGGTTGAAGCTTTCTTT	CASSDPQGATVEAFF
-	TRBV7-2	TRBJ2-1	few	TGTGCCAGCTCCTGGGCACCCTACAATGAGCAGTTCTTC	CASSWAPYNEQFF
TRBD2	TRBV5-1	TRBJ2-5	few	TGCGCCAGCAGCTTGGGATCTAGCGGGAGGGCCCAGGAGACCCAGTACTTC	CASSLGSSGRAQETQYF
TRBD2	TRBV5-1	TRBJ2-1	many	TGCGCCAGCAGCGGGGGACTAGCGGGAGGGTCGCCAATCTACAATGAGCAGTTCTTC	CASSGGLAGGSPIYNEQFF
-	TRBV15	TRBJ2-1	many	TGTGCCACCAGGACAGGCTCCTACAATGAGCAGTTCTTC	CATRTGSYNEQFF
TRBD2	TRBV4-1	TRBJ2-1	-	TGCGCCAGCAGCCAAGACCGGACTAGGTACAATGAGCAGTTCTTC	CASSQDRTRYNEQFF
-	TRBV20-1	TRBJ2-5	-	TGCAGTGCTAGAGACGGGGGAGAGACCCAGTACTTC	CSARDGGETQYF